This paragraph covers one T cell receptor (beta chain) sequence. The germline V gene has CDR1 MNHEY and CDR2 SVGEGT. The CDR3 covers 11 residues. V was trimmed by 2 bases and J by 8 bases, leaving 4 bases between them. The repertoire was sequenced with immunoSEQ multiplex PCR; TCRdb's copy has only in-frame clones and lacks some. Of a few hundred thousand clones listed, roughly 88% are singletons. This specimen belongs to a study of blood T cell repertoires in COVID-19. The chain is built from TRBV6-2 or TRBV6-3 and TRBJ1-5; D is unclear. The sample consisted of PBMCs or T cells enriched from blood (not recorded which). This TCR came from a woman aged 25 to 45 who had recovered from COVID-19. The CDR3 DNA is TGTGCCAGCAGTTACCCTGAGCCCCAGCATTTT. This sequence encodes CASSYPEPQHF.